This TCR beta chain was captured in a study of blood T cell repertoires in COVID-19. Across the whole study: PBMCs, B-cell-depleted T cells, or T cells were the source of the cDNA or gDNA that made up the material.

The CDR3 has 15 residues. The germline gives CDR1 MNHEY, CDR2 SVGEGT. The V gene end was trimmed by 4 bases and the J gene end by 8 bases; junction bases not matched to a gene: 9. The repertoire was sequenced with immunoSEQ multiplex PCR; TCRdb's copy has only in-frame clones and lacks some. The sample lists about 95,000 clones, roughly nine tenths occurring once. This receptor was taken from a man aged 55 to 70 with COVID-19, enrolled during active disease. Sequencing input: peripheral blood. The rearrangement uses TRBV6-2 or TRBV6-3 and TRBJ2-1, with 9 bases matching TRBD2. The CDR3 DNA follows: TGTGCCAGCAGTTTTAGCGGGAGCTTGTTCCATGAGCAGTTCTTC. Its protein product is CASSFSGSLFHEQFF.